This T cell receptor beta chain derives from a study of T cell responses to AZD1222 COVID-19 vaccine. A word on this clone: The antigen remains unidentified.

Findings of the study overall: Spike-specific TCR breadth and depth rose after two AZD1222 doses. Samples come after the peak T cell response, not at day 14.

In germline, CDR1 is SGHNT, CDR2 YYREEE (reference sequence). CDR3 length: 14 amino acids. Trimming took 7 bases from V and 9 from J; bases not matched to a gene: 11. The method was immunoSEQ multiplex PCR; TCRdb's version includes in-frame clones alone and lacks a portion of them. The table has about 91,000 clones, 80% to 95% seen once. Pooling was applied to second doses at about 4 or about 12 weeks. This TCR was recovered from an adult who received the AZD1222 COVID-19 vaccine. Sequenced here: peripheral blood, sampled 28 days after the second AZD1222 dose. V usage is TRBV5-4 and J usage is TRBJ2-1; 9 nucleotides agree with TRBD1. CDR3: CASGGQGFTGEQFF. The DNA of the CDR3 is TGTGCCAGCGGTGGACAGGGGTTTACCGGTGAGCAGTTCTTC.